The 2 T cell receptor beta chains given below trace back to one sample, sequenced in a study of blood T cell repertoires in COVID-19 (dated by TCRdb to 2020 to 2021). Libraries were prepared through the immunoSEQ multiplex PCR assay. TCRdb took over this immuneACCESS table, retaining in-frame rearrangements with V and J assigned. Such tables are incomplete; in checked studies, under half of the missing clones stem from an unresolved V gene, and the remainder is unexplained. The sample has hundreds of thousands of clones on record, roughly 90% of them singletons. The ten biggest clones cover roughly 1% of the sample. The sequencing sample was made of PBMCs or T cells enriched from blood (not recorded which). Source of these receptors: a woman younger than 45 who had recovered from COVID-19.

The chain recombines TRBV13 with TRBJ1-5, with 7 bases fitting TRBD1. The CDR3 is 14 amino acids. Germline lookup yields CDR1 PRHDT and CDR2 FYEKMQ (reference sequence). Trimming at V came to 5 bases and at J to 10 bases, leaving 11 bases not matched to a gene. DNA for the CDR3: TGTGCCAGCAGCGGCGACAGGGCCGGATTCCCCCAGCATTTT. Protein: CASSGDRAGFPQHF.

Worth noting for this clone: Distinct nucleotide sequences in the sample also encode this CDR3. The V gene is TRBV27, the J gene TRBJ1-1; 8 bases match TRBD1. V lost 5 bases to trimming and J lost 4 bases; unmatched junction nucleotides: 6. Germline assignment: CDR1 MNHEY and CDR2 SMNVEV (reference sequence). This CDR3 region has 14 residues. The CDR3 reads CASSPQQGGTEAFF. CDR3 DNA sequence: TGTGCCAGCAGTCCTCAACAGGGGGGCACTGAAGCTTTCTTT.